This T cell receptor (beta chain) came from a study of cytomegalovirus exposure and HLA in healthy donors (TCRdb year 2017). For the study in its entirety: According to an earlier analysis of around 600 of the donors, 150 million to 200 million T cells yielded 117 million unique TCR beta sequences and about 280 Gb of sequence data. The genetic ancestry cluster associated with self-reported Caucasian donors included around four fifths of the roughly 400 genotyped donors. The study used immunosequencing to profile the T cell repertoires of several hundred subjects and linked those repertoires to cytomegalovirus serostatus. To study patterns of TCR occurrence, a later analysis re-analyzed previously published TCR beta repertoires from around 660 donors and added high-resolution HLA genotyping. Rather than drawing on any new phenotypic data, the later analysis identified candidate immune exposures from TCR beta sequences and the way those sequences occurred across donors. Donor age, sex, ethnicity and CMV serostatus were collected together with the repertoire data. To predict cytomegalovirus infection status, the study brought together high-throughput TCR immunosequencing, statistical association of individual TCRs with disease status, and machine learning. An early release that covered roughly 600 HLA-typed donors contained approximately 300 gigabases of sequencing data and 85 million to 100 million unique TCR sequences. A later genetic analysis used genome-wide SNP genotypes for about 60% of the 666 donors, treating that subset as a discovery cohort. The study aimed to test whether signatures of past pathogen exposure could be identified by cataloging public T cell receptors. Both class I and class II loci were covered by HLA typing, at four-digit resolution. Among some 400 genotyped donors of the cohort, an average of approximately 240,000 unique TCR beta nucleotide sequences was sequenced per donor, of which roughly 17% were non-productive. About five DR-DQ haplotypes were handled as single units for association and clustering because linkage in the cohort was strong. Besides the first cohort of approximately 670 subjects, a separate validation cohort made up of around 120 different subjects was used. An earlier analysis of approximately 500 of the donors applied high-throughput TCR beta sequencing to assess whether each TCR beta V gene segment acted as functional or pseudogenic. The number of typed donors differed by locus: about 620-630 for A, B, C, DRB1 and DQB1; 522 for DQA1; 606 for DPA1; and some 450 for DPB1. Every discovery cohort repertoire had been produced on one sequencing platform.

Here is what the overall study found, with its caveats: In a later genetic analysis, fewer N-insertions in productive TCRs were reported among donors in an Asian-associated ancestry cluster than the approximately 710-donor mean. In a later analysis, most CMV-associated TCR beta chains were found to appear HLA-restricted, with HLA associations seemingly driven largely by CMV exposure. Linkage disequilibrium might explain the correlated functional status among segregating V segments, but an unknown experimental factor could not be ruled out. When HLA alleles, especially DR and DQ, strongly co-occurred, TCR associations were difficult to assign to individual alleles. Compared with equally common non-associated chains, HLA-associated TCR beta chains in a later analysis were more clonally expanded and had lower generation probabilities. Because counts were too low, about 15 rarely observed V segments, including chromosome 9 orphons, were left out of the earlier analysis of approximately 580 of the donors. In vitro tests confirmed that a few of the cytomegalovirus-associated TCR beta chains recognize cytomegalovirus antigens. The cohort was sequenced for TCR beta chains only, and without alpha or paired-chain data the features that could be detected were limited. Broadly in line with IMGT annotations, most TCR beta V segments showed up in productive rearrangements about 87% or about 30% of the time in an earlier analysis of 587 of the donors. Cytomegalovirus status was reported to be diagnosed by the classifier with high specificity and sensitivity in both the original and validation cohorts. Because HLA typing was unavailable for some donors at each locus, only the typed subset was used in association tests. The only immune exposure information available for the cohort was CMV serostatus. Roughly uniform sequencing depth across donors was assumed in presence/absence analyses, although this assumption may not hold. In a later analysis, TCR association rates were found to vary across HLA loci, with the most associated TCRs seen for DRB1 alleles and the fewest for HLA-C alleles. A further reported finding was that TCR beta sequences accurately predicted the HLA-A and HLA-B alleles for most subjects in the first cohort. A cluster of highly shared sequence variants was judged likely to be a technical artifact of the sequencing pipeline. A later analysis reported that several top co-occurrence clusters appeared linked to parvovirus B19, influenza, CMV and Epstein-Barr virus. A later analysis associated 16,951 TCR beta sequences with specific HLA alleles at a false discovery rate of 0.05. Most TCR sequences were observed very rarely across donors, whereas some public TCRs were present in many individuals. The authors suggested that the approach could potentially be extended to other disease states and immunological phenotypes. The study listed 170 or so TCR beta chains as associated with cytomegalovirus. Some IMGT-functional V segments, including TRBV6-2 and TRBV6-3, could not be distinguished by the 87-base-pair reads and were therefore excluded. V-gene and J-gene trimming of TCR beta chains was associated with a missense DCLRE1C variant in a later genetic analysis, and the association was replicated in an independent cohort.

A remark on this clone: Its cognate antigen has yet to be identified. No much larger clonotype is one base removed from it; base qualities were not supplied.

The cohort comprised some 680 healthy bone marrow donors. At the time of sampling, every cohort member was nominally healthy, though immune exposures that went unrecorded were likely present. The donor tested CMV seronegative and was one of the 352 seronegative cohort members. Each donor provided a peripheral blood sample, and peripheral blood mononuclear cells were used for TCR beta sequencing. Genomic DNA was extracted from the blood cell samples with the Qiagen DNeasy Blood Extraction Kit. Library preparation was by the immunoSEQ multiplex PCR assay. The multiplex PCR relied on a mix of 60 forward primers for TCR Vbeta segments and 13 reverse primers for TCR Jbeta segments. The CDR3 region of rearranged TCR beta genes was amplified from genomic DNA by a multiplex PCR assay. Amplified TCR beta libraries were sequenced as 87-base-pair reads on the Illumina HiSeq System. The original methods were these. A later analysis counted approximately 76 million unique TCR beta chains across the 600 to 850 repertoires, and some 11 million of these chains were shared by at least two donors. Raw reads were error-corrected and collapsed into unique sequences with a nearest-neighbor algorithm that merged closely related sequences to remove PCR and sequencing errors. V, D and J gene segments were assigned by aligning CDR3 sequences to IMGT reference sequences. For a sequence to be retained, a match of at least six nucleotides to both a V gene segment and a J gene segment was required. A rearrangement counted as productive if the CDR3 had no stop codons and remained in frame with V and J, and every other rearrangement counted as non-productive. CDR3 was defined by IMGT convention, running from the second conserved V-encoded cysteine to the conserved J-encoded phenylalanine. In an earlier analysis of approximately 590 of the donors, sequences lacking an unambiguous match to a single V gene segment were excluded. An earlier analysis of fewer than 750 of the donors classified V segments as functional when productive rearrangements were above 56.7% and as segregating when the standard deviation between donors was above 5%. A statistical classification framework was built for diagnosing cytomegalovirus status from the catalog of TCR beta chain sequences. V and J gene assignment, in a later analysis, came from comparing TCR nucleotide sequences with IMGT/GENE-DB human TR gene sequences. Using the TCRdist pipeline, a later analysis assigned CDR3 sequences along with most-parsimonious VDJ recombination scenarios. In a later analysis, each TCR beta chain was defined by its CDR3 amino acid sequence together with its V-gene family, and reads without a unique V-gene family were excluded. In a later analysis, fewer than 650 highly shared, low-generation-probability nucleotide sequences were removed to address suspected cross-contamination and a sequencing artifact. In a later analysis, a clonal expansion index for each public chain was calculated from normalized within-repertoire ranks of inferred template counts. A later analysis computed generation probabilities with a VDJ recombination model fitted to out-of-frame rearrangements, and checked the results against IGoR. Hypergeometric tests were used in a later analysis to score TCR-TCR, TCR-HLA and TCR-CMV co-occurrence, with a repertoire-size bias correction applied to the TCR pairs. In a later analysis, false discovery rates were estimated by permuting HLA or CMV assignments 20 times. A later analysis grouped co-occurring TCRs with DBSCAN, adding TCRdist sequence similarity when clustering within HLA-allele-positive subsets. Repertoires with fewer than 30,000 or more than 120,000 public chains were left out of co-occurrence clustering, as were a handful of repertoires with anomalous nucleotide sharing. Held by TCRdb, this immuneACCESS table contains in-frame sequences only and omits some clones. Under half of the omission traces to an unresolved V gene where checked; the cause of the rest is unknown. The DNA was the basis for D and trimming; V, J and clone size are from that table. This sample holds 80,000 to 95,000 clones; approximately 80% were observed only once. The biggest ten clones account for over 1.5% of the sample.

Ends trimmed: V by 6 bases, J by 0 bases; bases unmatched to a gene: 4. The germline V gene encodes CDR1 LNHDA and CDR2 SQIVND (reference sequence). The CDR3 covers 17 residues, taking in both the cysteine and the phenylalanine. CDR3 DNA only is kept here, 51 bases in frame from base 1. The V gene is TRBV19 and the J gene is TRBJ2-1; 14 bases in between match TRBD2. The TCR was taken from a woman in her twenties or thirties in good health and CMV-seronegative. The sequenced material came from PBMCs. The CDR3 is CASRSGTSGSSYNEQFF. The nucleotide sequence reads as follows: TGTGCCAGTAGATCCGGGACTAGCGGGAGCTCCTACAATGAGCAGTTCTTC.